Each of the 20 T cell receptor beta chains below was sequenced from the same sample in a study of blood T cell repertoires in COVID-19 (dated by TCRdb to 2020 to 2022). Libraries were prepared through the immunoSEQ multiplex PCR assay. This immuneACCESS table, as held by TCRdb, lists in-frame sequences with V and J called but not all clones. Of the missing ones, under half trace to an unresolved V gene in checked studies; the others have no known cause. For this sample there are about 71,000 clones; more than 80% appear just once. The ten largest make up roughly 2% of the sample. The sample comprised peripheral blood. These receptors were taken from a young man with acute or convalescent COVID-19.

The table lists this clone with a few counts. The chain has TRBV2 and TRBJ1-1, with D uncertain. There are 14 residues in the CDR3. The V gene's germline CDR1 is SNHLY and CDR2 FYNNEI. The ends were cut back, 1 base at V and 3 bases at J, with 9 bases in the middle. CDR3 sequence reads: CASSEGQVYTEAFF. The DNA for the CDR3 is TGTGCCAGCAGTGAAGGCCAGGTCTACACTGAAGCTTTCTTT. Full variable domain (outside the CDR3, taken from reference TRBV2 and TRBJ1-1): EPEVTQTPSHQVTQMGQEVILRCVPISNHLYFYWYRQILGQKVEFLVSFYNNEISEKSEIFDDQFSVERPDGSNFTLKIRSTKLEDSAMYFCASSEGQVYTEAFFGQGTRLTVV.

This sequence joins TRBV5-4 and TRBJ1-2, with TRBD1 identical over 8 bases. This CDR3 contains 14 residues. Germline V gene sequence: CDR1 SGHNT, CDR2 YYREEE (reference sequence). J gave up 7 bases and V 4 bases, and 9 bases lay outside the gene matches. CDR3 nucleotides: TGTGCCAGCAGCAAACCCCAGGGGGCCGGTGGCTACACCTTC. Its translation: CASSKPQGAGGYTF.

This clone was recorded once. V and J are TRBV6-1 and TRBJ1-2; D perhaps matches TRBD1 (5 bases). The V gene lost 3 bases and the J gene lost 4 bases, with 9 bases spanning the gap. Germline CDR1 is MNHNS and CDR2 is SASEGT. The CDR3 totals 13 residues. CDR3 region: CASSEGHGYGYTF. CDR3 sequence (DNA): TGTGCCAGCAGTGAGGGGCACGGCTATGGCTACACCTTC.

In DNA, the CDR3 is TGCGCCAGCAGCGAAACGGACAGGGCAGGAGAAAAACTGTTTTTT. Its protein is CASSETDRAGEKLFF. The chain carries TRBV5-1 and TRBJ1-4, with TRBD1 matching over 8 bases. CDR1 SGHRS and CDR2 YFSETQ come from the germline V gene. After removal of 4 bases from V and 8 bases from J, the junction contained 10 bases not matched to a gene. CDR3 size: 15 residues.

The chain joins TRBV28 to TRBJ1-2; unclear D gene. Germline V gives CDR1 MDHEN, CDR2 SYDVKM. Trimming cost V 5 bases and J 3 bases, with 10 bases left between them. The CDR3 sequence is 13 residues long. CDR3 sequence: CASSAMADYGYTF. Written as DNA, the CDR3 is TGTGCCAGCAGTGCCATGGCGGACTATGGCTACACCTTC.

The chain joins TRBV15 to TRBJ1-2; 9 bases line up with TRBD1. Per germline, CDR1 LNHNV and CDR2 YYDKDF (reference sequence). With 3 bases clipped from V and 5 bases from J, the junction kept 4 bases outside the gene matches. The CDR3 runs 14 residues. In DNA form, the CDR3 reads TGTGCCACCAGCAGGACCGGGACAGGGTATGGCTACACCTTC. As protein: CATSRTGTGYGYTF.

The gene calls are TRBV27 and TRBJ2-3; maybe TRBD1 (5 bases). The CDR3 spans 14 residues. V dropped 8 bases and J dropped 0 bases, with 12 bases sitting between them. The V gene's germline CDR1 is MNHEY and CDR2 SMNVEV (reference sequence). The chain's CDR3 is CASGRTTSTDTQYF. The CDR3 DNA sequence: TGTGCCAGCGGGCGGACAACTAGCACAGATACGCAGTATTTT.

This clone was detected many times. This chain uses TRBV7-9 with TRBJ1-2; a possible D gene is TRBD1 (6 bases). V was cut by 0 bases and J by 7 bases, with 15 bases left in between. In germline, CDR1 is SEHNR, CDR2 FQNEAQ (reference sequence). The CDR3 totals 15 residues. The CDR3 region is CASSLAEGGAVGYTF. Here the CDR3 DNA reads TGTGCCAGCAGCTTAGCAGAAGGGGGGGCAGTTGGCTACACCTTC.

This chain joins TRBV10-3 and TRBJ2-2, with 7 bases matching TRBD1. The germline V gene encodes CDR1 ENHRY and CDR2 SYGVKD. This CDR3 region has 16 residues. Germline trimming cut 4 bases from V and 7 bases from J; bases unmatched to any gene: 12. CDR3 sequence reads: CAISGKHTGDGGELFF. DNA for the CDR3: TGTGCCATCAGTGGGAAACATACAGGGGATGGCGGGGAGCTGTTTTTT.

J is TRBJ1-3 and V is TRBV9; a weak D match, TRBD1 (5 bases). Trimming stripped 4 bases from V and 1 base from J, with 15 bases between. This CDR3 comprises 16 residues. Germline lookup yields CDR1 SGDLS and CDR2 YYNGEE. This CDR3 is CASSILRELSGNTIYF. CDR3 nucleotides: TGTGCCAGCAGCATCCTCAGGGAACTATCTGGAAACACCATATATTTT.

V usage is TRBV27 and J usage is TRBJ2-1; 14 bases are a match to TRBD2. Trimming took 5 bases from V and 9 from J; bases not matched to a gene: 12. Germline CDR1 is MNHEY and CDR2 is SMNVEV (reference sequence). This CDR3 is built from 17 residues. CDR3 in amino acids: CASSAPRGTSGSAEQFF. The CDR3 DNA is TGTGCCAGCAGTGCACCCAGGGGGACTAGCGGGAGCGCTGAGCAGTTCTTC.

CDR3 coding DNA: TGTGCCAGCACGTGGGGGCAGGGGGCGAGCACTGAAGCTTTCTTT. Translation: CASTWGQGASTEAFF. This chain uses TRBV6-5 with TRBJ1-1, with TRBD1 identical over 8 bases. J was trimmed by 4 bases and V by 7 bases; bases with no gene match: 11. CDR3 length: 15 residues. The V gene's germline CDR1 is MNHEY and CDR2 SVGAGI.

This chain uses TRBV3-1 (or the pseudogene TRBV3-2) with TRBJ2-3; TRBD2 is a possible D gene (5 bases). CDR3 length: 13 residues. Trimming cost V 2 bases and J 7 bases, with 10 bases left between them. The germline V gene encodes CDR1 LGHDT and CDR2 YNNKEL (reference sequence). The CDR3 is CASSQRSGNTQYF. CDR3 nucleotides: TGTGCCAGCAGCCAACGAAGCGGAAATACGCAGTATTTT.

The count of this clone is one. The chain links TRBV20-1 to TRBJ1-1; TRBD1 matches 8 bases. CDR1 is DFQATT and CDR2 is SNEGSKA in the germline V gene (reference sequence). There are 13 residues in the CDR3. Unmatched junction bases numbered 8, after V lost 3 bases and J lost 8 bases. The CDR3 loop reads CSASGWTGTEAFF. CDR3 DNA: TGCAGTGCTAGTGGCTGGACAGGGACCGAAGCTTTCTTT.

V gene TRBV23-1 combines with J gene TRBJ2-5, with D maybe TRBD1 (5 bases). TRBV23-1 is flagged as an ORF with uncertain function. The CDR3 is 12 amino acids. V lost 10 bases to trimming and J lost 0 bases, with 9 bases between them. The CDR3 loop is CAIRGYQETQYF. CDR3 DNA: TGCGCCATAAGGGGTTACCAAGAGACCCAGTACTTC.

The chain joins TRBV19 to TRBJ2-2; 7 bases are a match to TRBD1. Looked up from germline, CDR1 is LNHDA and CDR2 is SQIVND (reference sequence). This CDR3 region has 16 residues. The ends lost 5 bases at V and 7 bases at J; junction bases unmatched: 13. CDR3 DNA: TGTGCCAGTAGTTTAGGGACAGTAGTGGGGAGCGGGGAGCTGTTTTTT. Translated, it gives CASSLGTVVGSGELFF.

To note about this clone: In the same sample, other DNA sequences code for this CDR3. The V and J genes are TRBV9 and TRBJ1-2, with 12 bases fitting TRBD1. Trimming cost V 4 bases and J 6 bases; bases outside gene matches: 7. CDR3 length: 15 residues. Germline V gene sequence: CDR1 SGDLS, CDR2 YYNGEE. Here the CDR3 reads CASSPQGQGADGYTF. CDR3 DNA: TGTGCCAGCAGCCCCCAGGGACAGGGGGCGGATGGCTACACCTTC.

This sequence joins TRBV3-1 (or the pseudogene TRBV3-2) and TRBJ2-1; 11 bases line up with TRBD2. The CDR3 is 16 amino acids. The V and J ends lost 4 bases and 3 bases, in that order; junction bases with no gene match: 5. CDR1 and CDR2 (germline): LGHDT, YNNKEL (reference sequence). The DNA for the CDR3 is TGTGCCAGCAGCCCGATAGCGGGAGGGGGCTACAATGAGCAGTTCTTC. It codes for CASSPIAGGGYNEQFF.

The J gene is TRBJ2-2, the V gene TRBV7-9, with TRBD1 as a possible D gene (6 bases). Germline V gives CDR1 SEHNR, CDR2 FQNEAQ (reference sequence). The germline V and J ends were trimmed by 4 bases and 0 bases, with 18 bases remaining between them. The CDR3 covers 18 residues. The CDR3 spells CASSSPKTGTTNTGELFF. The CDR3, as DNA: TGTGCCAGCAGCTCACCGAAGACCGGGACAACGAACACCGGGGAGCTGTTTTTT.

This clone was recorded only once. This chain links TRBV4-1 with TRBJ1-1; possible D gene TRBD1, 5 bases. The CDR3 has 16 amino acids. Between the trimmed V and J ends, which lost 4 bases and 7 bases, there was a span of 22 bases. Germline CDR1 and CDR2: MGHRA and YSYEKL. For the CDR3, the DNA is TGCGCCAGCAGCCGAAAGGCGGACACCTCTCCTTATGAAGCTTTCTTT. Translated, it gives CASSRKADTSPYEAFF.